This T cell receptor beta chain was sequenced in a study of Ad26.COV2.S vaccination and SARS-CoV-2 variants. Study information: The authors gave Ad26.COV2.S intramuscularly, either once or twice 56 days apart.

Repertoires were generated with immunoSEQ multiplex PCR, while TCRdb's copy carries only in-frame clones and drops some. The sample consists of around 340,000 clones, approximately 90% of them appearing once. As for treatment: about 20 received Ad26.COV2.S at low or high dose, single or two shots; 5 received placebo; per-sample allocation not given. Sample collection was performed on day 63 after the first vaccine or placebo injection. The shot given was an Ad26 vector that makes Wuhan-strain SARS-CoV-2 spike. This CDR3 has 14 residues. Deletions cut 0 bases from V and 5 bases from J, with 11 bases between. Germline V gives CDR1 SGHRS, CDR2 YFSETQ.

This sample comprised peripheral blood, obtained in a trial of Ad26.COV2.S vaccine versus placebo. This TCR was recovered from a person between 18 and 59 years old who received the Ad26.COV2.S COVID-19 vaccine or a placebo. The chain joins TRBV5-1 to TRBJ1-2; TRBD1 is a possible D gene (5 bases). Here the CDR3 reads CASSLDGASYGYTF. The CDR3 DNA reads as TGCGCCAGCAGCTTGGATGGGGCGAGTTATGGCTACACCTTC.